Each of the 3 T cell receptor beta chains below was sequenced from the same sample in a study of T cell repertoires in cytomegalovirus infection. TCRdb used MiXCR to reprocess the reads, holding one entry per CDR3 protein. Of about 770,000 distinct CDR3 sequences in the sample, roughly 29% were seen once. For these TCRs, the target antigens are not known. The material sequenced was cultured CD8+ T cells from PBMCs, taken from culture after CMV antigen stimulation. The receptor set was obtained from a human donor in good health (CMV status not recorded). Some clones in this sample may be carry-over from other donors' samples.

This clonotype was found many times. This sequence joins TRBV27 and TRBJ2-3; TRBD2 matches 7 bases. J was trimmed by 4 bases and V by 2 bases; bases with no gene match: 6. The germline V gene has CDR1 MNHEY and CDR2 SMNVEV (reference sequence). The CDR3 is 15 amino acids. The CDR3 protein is CASSLGGGKADTQYF. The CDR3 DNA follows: TGTGCCAGCAGTTTAGGCGGGGGAAAGGCAGATACGCAGTATTTT.

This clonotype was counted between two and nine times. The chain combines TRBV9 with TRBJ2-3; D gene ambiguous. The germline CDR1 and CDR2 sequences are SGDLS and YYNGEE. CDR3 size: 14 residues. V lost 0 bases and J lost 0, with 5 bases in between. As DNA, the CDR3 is TGTGCCAGCAGCGTAGCGGACAGCACAGATACGCAGTATTTT. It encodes CASSVADSTDTQYF.

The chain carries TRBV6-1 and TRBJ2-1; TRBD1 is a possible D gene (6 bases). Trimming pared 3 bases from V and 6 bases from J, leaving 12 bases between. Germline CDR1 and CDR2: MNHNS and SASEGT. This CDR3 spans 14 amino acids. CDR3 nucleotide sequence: TGTGCCAGCAGTGAGGAACAGGGAGTCAATGAGCAGTTCTTC. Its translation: CASSEEQGVNEQFF.